These T cell receptor beta chains were read from a single sample in a study of blood T cell repertoires in COVID-19. The protocol was immunoSEQ multiplex PCR, while the TCRdb copy is restricted to in-frame clones and leaves out a portion. The sample carries 80,000 or so clones, over 65% recorded once. The sequencing input was peripheral blood. These TCRs come from a man aged 45-65 years with active or convalescent COVID-19. The CDR3 runs from the conserved cysteine through the conserved F or W. D genes are given only for firm matches. Clone size is stated in some rows and not others, as once, few, many or a class when expanded.

TRBV19,.,few,TRBJ2-6,CASSSQEAANVLTF,TGTGCCAGTAGTTCCCAGGAGGCGGCCAACGTCCTGACTTTC
TRBV6-2/TRBV6-3,TRBD2,.,TRBJ2-7,CASSRRTSVWTHF,TGTGCCAGCAGCCGACGGACTAGCGTGTGGACGCACTTC
TRBV7-6,.,few,TRBJ2-3,CASSSTGGATDTQYF,TGTGCCAGCAGCTCCACAGGCGGGGCCACAGATACGCAGTATTTT
TRBV9,TRBD2,.,TRBJ2-7,CASSKGGLAALGEQYF,TGTGCCAGCAGCAAGGGAGGACTAGCGGCTCTTGGCGAGCAGTACTTC
TRBV9,TRBD2,.,TRBJ2-1,CASSVRRGDYNEQFF,TGTGCCAGCAGCGTACGGCGGGGGGACTACAATGAGCAGTTCTTC
TRBV12-3/TRBV12-4,.,.,TRBJ1-1,CASSLKRAAEAFF,TGTGCCAGCAGTTTGAAGAGGGCCGCTGAAGCTTTCTTT
TRBV4-1,TRBD2,.,TRBJ2-3,CASSQDPVAGGPTDTQYF,TGCGCCAGCAGCCAAGATCCCGTAGCGGGGGGCCCCACAGATACGCAGTATTTT
TRBV11-2,.,.,TRBJ2-5,CASSPGETQYF,TGTGCCAGCAGCCCCGGGGAGACCCAGTACTTC
TRBV5-4,TRBD1,.,TRBJ1-2,CASSSGGQANNYGYTF,TGTGCCAGCAGCTCGGGGGGACAGGCTAACAACTATGGCTACACCTTC
TRBV5-1,.,.,TRBJ1-1,CASSLTGMNTEAFF,TGCGCCAGCAGCTTGACAGGAATGAACACTGAAGCTTTCTTT
TRBV7-3,TRBD1,.,TRBJ2-7,CASSLGPTGGPLGSEQYF,TGTGCCAGCAGCCTAGGTCCTACAGGGGGACCCTTGGGGAGCGAGCAGTACTTC
TRBV2,.,.,TRBJ2-7,CASTGEYEQYF,TGTGCCAGCACGGGGGAGTACGAGCAGTACTTC
TRBV7-2,TRBD1,.,TRBJ1-5,CASSLGTGTQPQHF,TGTGCCAGCAGCTTGGGGACAGGCACTCAGCCCCAGCATTTT
TRBV7-2,TRBD1,.,TRBJ2-7,CASSPGDRNYEQYF,TGTGCCAGCAGCCCCGGGGACAGGAACTACGAGCAGTACTTC
TRBV19,.,.,TRBJ1-2,CASEGGSYTF,TGTGCCAGTGAGGGGGGGAGCTACACCTTC
TRBV6-5,.,.,TRBJ1-1,CASSLREDTEAFF,TGTGCCAGCAGTCTCAGGGAGGACACTGAAGCTTTCTTT
TRBV29-1,.,once,TRBJ1-1,CSGNRDFMNTEAFF,TGCAGCGGCAACAGGGATTTCATGAACACTGAAGCTTTCTTT
TRBV19,TRBD1,.,TRBJ1-1,CATSTRDRRNTEAFF,TGTGCCACGTCGACCCGGGACAGGAGGAACACTGAAGCTTTCTTT
TRBV4-1,TRBD1,.,TRBJ1-2,CASSHLGQGHGYTF,TGCGCCAGCAGCCACCTCGGACAGGGCCATGGCTACACCTTC
TRBV5-8,.,.,TRBJ2-2,CASSLGAITGELFF,TGTGCCAGCAGCTTGGGCGCCATTACCGGGGAGCTGTTTTTT
TRBV6-4,TRBD1,.,TRBJ2-1,CATGQGASMKQFF,TGTGCCACCGGACAGGGGGCCTCAATGAAGCAGTTCTTC
TRBV19,.,.,TRBJ1-5,CASTTGYGNQPQHF,TGTGCCAGTACAACAGGCTATGGCAATCAGCCCCAGCATTTT
TRBV6-1,.,.,TRBJ1-4,CASSERSNEKLFF,TGTGCCAGCAGTGAACGGTCTAATGAAAAACTGTTTTTT
TRBV6-5,.,.,TRBJ1-2,CASKADRTSNYGYTF,TGTGCCAGCAAGGCCGACAGGACCTCTAACTATGGCTACACCTTC
TRBV30,.,.,TRBJ1-5,CAWSVGAGYGNQPQHF,TGTGCCTGGAGTGTTGGCGCGGGATACGGCAATCAGCCCCAGCATTTT
TRBV7-8,TRBD2,.,TRBJ2-1,CATPTSGGSQGNEQFF,TGTGCCACCCCGACTAGCGGGGGGAGTCAGGGCAATGAGCAGTTCTTC
TRBV28,.,.,TRBJ2-6,CASSLAGPGANVLTF,TGTGCCAGCAGTTTAGCAGGCCCTGGGGCCAACGTCCTGACTTTC
TRBV6-5,.,few,TRBJ2-3,CASSYSQSGGTDTQYF,TGTGCCAGCAGTTACTCGCAAAGCGGAGGCACAGATACGCAGTATTTT
TRBV5-5,.,.,TRBJ1-1,CASSSRGWEILMNTEAFF,TGTGCCAGCAGCTCCCGCGGATGGGAGATTTTAATGAACACTGAAGCTTTCTTT
TRBV11-3,TRBD1,.,TRBJ1-1,CASSWGTGRNTEAFF,TGTGCCAGCAGCTGGGGGACAGGGAGGAACACTGAAGCTTTCTTT
TRBV29-1,.,.,TRBJ2-5,CSVESGGLGTQYF,TGCAGCGTTGAATCCGGGGGATTGGGGACCCAGTACTTC
TRBV30,.,.,TRBJ2-7,CAWSGAGQRGGYEQYF,TGTGCCTGGAGTGGAGCAGGCCAAAGAGGAGGCTACGAGCAGTACTTC
TRBV6-5,.,.,TRBJ2-7,CASTPRAGAYEQYF,TGTGCCAGCACCCCCCGGGCAGGGGCCTACGAGCAGTACTTC
TRBV6-5,TRBD1,.,TRBJ2-1,CASSYEGQLYNEQFF,TGTGCCAGCAGTTACGAGGGACAGCTTTACAATGAGCAGTTCTTC
TRBV3-1/TRBV3-2,.,.,TRBJ1-3,CASSQEGATGNTIYF,TGTGCCAGCAGCCAAGAGGGGGCCACTGGAAACACCATATATTTT
TRBV5-1,TRBD2,once,TRBJ2-3,CASSISSGGQDTQYF,TGCGCCAGCAGTATTTCTAGCGGGGGCCAGGATACGCAGTATTTT
TRBV6-5,TRBD1,.,TRBJ2-7,CASSSDREPYEQYF,TGTGCCAGCAGCTCGGACAGGGAACCCTACGAGCAGTACTTC
TRBV2,.,few,TRBJ2-2,CASSEGYTGELFF,TGTGCCAGCAGTGAAGGCTATACCGGGGAGCTGTTTTTT
TRBV19,.,.,TRBJ2-7,CASSAGGNYEQYF,TGTGCCAGTAGTGCCGGCGGGAACTACGAGCAGTACTTC
TRBV11-2,.,.,TRBJ2-2,CASSPAAVFTGELFF,TGTGCCAGCAGCCCGGCGGCAGTATTCACCGGGGAGCTGTTTTTT
TRBV29-1,TRBD1,.,TRBJ1-1,CSVSPGQTMNTEAFF,TGCAGCGTCTCCCCGGGACAGACGATGAACACTGAAGCTTTCTTT
TRBV9,TRBD2,once,TRBJ2-1,CASSVRLAGELNNEQFF,TGTGCCAGCAGCGTTCGACTAGCGGGGGAGCTTAACAATGAGCAGTTCTTC
TRBV3-1/TRBV3-2,.,few,TRBJ1-1,CASSQPRGRSTEAFF,TGTGCCAGCAGCCAACCCCGTGGGAGATCCACTGAAGCTTTCTTT
TRBV19,.,many,TRBJ1-6,CASSRGQANSPLHF,TGTGCCAGTAGTAGGGGACAAGCTAATTCACCCCTCCACTTT
TRBV9,.,once,TRBJ2-1,CASSVQGTGEQFF,TGTGCCAGCAGCGTACAGGGTACGGGTGAGCAGTTCTTC
TRBV11-2,.,.,TRBJ1-2,CASSPAGYGYTF,TGTGCCAGCAGCCCAGCGGGCTATGGCTACACCTTC